These T cell receptor beta chains were read from a single sample in a study of T cell responses to AZD1222 COVID-19 vaccine. Profiling relied on immunoSEQ multiplex PCR, and the TCRdb table lists in-frame clones only, not all of them. This sample has 130,000 to 150,000 clones, with 82% found just once. This material consisted of peripheral blood, taken on day 0 of MenACWY control vaccination. All receptors derive from an adult in good health. CDR3s include the opening cysteine and the closing phenylalanine or tryptophan. Fields, in order: J gene, D gene, clone size, V gene, CDR3 DNA, CDR3 protein. The D gene is left open where the match is weak. The size entry is marked missing in some rows and otherwise reads once, few, many or a size class.

TRBJ1-1 | TRBD1 | . | TRBV29-1 | TGCAGCGTTGTATTACCGGGACAGCTGTTCTCCTTAGACACTGAAGCTTTCTTT | CSVVLPGQLFSLDTEAFF
TRBJ1-5 | . | . | TRBV7-2 | TGTGCCAGCAGCTCTGGACCGAACTATAGCAATCAGCCCCAGCATTTT | CASSSGPNYSNQPQHF
TRBJ1-2 | . | . | TRBV25-1 | TGTGCCAGCAGTGAGTCGGCGGTACGAATGTCGGGCTACACCTTC | CASSESAVRMSGYTF
TRBJ1-1 | . | . | TRBV11-2 | TGTGCCAGCAGCTGGAACTCGAACACTGAAGCTTTCTTT | CASSWNSNTEAFF
TRBJ2-2 | TRBD2 | . | TRBV3-1/TRBV3-2 | TGTGCCAGCAGCCCCCGGGTAGCGGGGACGGGGACCGGGGAGCTGTTTTTT | CASSPRVAGTGTGELFF
TRBJ1-2 | . | . | TRBV5-4 | TGTGCCAGCAGCCCATACTTAAGCGATGGCTACACCTTC | CASSPYLSDGYTF
TRBJ2-1 | TRBD2 | . | TRBV13 | TGTGCCAGCAGCTCCGCAGGGACTAGCGGGACCTACAATGAGCAGTTCTTC | CASSSAGTSGTYNEQFF
TRBJ2-5 | . | . | TRBV7-8 | TGTGCCAGCAGCGCCCTCGACAGCTACCAAGAGACCCAGTACTTC | CASSALDSYQETQYF
TRBJ1-1 | TRBD1 | . | TRBV4-1 | TGCGCCAGCAGCCAAGGACCTACAGGGGCCACTGAAGCTTTCTTT | CASSQGPTGATEAFF
TRBJ2-6 | . | . | TRBV11-2 | TGTGCCAGCAGCTTATGGGGCTCTGGGGCCAACGTCCTGACTTTC | CASSLWGSGANVLTF
TRBJ2-1 | TRBD1 | . | TRBV6-2/TRBV6-3 | TGTGCCAGCAGTTACCCAAGGGACAGGGGGCATGAGCAGTTCTTC | CASSYPRDRGHEQFF
TRBJ1-5 | TRBD1 | . | TRBV29-1 | TGCAGCGTTGTTGAAGGGGGCGGGCAGCCCCAGCATTTT | CSVVEGGGQPQHF
TRBJ2-1 | TRBD2 | once | TRBV7-2 | TGTGCCAGCAGCTTTCGCGGGGGTTCCTACAATGAGCAGTTCTTC | CASSFRGGSYNEQFF